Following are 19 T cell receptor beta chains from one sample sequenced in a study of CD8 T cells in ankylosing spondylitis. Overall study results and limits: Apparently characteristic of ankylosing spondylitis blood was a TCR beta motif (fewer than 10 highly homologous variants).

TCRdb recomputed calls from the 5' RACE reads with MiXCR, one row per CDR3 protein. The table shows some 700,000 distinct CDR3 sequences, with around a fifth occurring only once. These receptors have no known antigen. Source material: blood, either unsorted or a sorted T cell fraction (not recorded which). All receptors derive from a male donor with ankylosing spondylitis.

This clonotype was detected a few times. This CDR3 is CSAPDQRGANTGELFF. CDR3 coding DNA: TGCAGTGCTCCCGATCAAAGAGGAGCGAACACCGGGGAGCTGTTTTTT. The V and J genes are TRBV20-1 and TRBJ2-2; D not resolved. This CDR3 contains 16 residues. The germline V gene has CDR1 DFQATT and CDR2 SNEGSKA (reference sequence). The V end lost 5 bases, the J end lost 0 bases, and 16 bases lay between the germline ends.

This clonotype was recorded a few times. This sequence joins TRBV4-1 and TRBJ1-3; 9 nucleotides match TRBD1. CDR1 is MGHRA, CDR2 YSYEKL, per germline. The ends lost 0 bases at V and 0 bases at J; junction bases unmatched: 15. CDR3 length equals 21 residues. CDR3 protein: CASSQEGFGTGYVGSGNTIYF. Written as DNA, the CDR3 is TGCGCCAGCAGCCAAGAAGGATTCGGGACAGGGTATGTGGGCTCTGGAAACACCATATATTTT.

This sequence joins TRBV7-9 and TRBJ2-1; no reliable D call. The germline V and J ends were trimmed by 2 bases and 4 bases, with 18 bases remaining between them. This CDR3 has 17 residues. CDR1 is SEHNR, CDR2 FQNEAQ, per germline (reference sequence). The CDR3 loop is CASSLYMVSGSYNEQFF. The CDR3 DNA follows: TGTGCCAGCAGCTTATATATGGTTTCCGGGTCGTACAATGAGCAGTTCTTC. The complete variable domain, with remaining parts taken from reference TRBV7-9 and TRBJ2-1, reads DTGVSQNPRHKITKRGQNVTFRCDPISEHNRLYWYRQTLGQGPEFLTYFQNEAQLEKSRLLSDRFSAERPKGSFSTLEIQRTEQGDSAMYLCASSLYMVSGSYNEQFFGPGTRLTVL.

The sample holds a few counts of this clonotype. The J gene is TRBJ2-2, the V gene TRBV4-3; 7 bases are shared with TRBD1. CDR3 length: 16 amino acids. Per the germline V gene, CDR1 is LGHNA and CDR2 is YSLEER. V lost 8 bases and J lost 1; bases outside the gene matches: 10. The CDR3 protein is CASALMTGRNTGELFF. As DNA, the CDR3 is TGCGCCAGCGCGCTCATGACAGGGCGGAACACCGGGGAGCTGTTTTTT.

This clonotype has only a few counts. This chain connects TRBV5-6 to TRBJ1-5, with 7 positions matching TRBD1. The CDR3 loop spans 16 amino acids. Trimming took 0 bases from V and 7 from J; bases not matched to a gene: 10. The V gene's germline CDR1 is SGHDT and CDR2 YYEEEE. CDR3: CASSLGGRGMKQPQHF. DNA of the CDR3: TGTGCCAGCAGCTTGGGTGGCAGGGGGATGAAACAGCCCCAGCATTTT.

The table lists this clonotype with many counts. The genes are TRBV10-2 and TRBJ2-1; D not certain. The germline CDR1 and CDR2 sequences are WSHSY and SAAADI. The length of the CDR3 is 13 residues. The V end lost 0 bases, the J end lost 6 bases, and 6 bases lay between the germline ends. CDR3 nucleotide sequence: TGCGCCAGCAGTGAGTCGATTAGCAATGAGCAGTTCTTC. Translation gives CASSESISNEQFF.

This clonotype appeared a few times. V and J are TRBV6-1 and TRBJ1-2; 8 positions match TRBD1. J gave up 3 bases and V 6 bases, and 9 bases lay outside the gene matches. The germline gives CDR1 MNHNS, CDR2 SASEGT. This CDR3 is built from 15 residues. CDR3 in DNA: TGTGCCAGCAGGGAACTGACAGGGGTAGACTATGGCTACACCTTC. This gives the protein CASRELTGVDYGYTF.

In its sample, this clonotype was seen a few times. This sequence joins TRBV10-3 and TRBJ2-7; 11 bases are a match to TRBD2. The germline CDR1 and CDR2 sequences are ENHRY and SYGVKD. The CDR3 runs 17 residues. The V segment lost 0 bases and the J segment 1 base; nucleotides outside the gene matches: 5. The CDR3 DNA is TGTGCCATCAGTGAGTCCCTAGCGGGAGGTCCTTCCTACGAGCAGTACTTC. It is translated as CAISESLAGGPSYEQYF.

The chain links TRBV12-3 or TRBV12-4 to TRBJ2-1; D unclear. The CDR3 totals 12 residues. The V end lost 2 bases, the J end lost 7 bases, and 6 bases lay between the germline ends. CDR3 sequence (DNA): TGTGCCAGCAGTTTATTTGCGAATGAGCAGTTCTTC. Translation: CASSLFANEQFF.

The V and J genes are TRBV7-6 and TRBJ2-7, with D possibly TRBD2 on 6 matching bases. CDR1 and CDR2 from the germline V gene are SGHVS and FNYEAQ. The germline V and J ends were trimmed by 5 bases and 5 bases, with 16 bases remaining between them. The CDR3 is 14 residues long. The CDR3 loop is CASSRGTSGNEQYF. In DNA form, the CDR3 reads TGTGCCAGCAGCAGAGGGACTTCGGGCAACGAGCAGTACTTC.

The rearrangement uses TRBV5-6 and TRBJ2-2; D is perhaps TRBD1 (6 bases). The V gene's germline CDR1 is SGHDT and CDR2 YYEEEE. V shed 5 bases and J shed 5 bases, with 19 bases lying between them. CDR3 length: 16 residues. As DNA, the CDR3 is TGTGCCAGCAGACCAGGGGATCTGAGGTGGACCGGGGAGCTGTTTTTT. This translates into CASRPGDLRWTGELFF.

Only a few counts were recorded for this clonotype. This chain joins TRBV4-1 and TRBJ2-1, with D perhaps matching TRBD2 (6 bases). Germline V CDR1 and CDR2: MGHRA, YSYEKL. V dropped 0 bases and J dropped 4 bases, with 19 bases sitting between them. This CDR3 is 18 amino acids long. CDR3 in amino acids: CASSQEAGPLGSYNEQFF. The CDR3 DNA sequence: TGCGCCAGCAGCCAAGAGGCGGGGCCACTGGGGTCGTACAATGAGCAGTTCTTC.

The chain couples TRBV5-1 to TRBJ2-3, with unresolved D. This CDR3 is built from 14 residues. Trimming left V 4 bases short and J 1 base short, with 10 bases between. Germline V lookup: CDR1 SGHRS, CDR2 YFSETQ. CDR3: CASSRAGGTDTQYF. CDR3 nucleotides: TGCGCCAGCAGCCGGGCAGGTGGCACAGATACGCAGTATTTT.

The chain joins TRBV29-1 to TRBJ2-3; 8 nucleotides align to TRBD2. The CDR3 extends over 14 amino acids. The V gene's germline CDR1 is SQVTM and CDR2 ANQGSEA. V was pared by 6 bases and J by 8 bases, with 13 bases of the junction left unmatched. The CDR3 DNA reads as TGCAGCGTACAAGTCCCGGGACTAGGGGGTACGCAGTATTTT. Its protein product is CSVQVPGLGGTQYF.

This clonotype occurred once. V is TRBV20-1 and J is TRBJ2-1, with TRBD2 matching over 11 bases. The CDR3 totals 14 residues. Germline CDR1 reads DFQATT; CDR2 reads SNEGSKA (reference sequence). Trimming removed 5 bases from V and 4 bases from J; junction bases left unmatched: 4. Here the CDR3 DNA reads TGCAGTGCTGTAGGGACTAGCGGATACAATGAGCAGTTCTTC. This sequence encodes CSAVGTSGYNEQFF.

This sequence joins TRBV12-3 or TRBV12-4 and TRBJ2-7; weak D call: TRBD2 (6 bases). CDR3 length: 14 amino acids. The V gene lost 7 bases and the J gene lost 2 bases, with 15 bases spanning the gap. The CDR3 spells CASTGDSAAYEQYF. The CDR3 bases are TGTGCCAGCACCGGGGACTCCGCCGCCTACGAGCAGTACTTC.

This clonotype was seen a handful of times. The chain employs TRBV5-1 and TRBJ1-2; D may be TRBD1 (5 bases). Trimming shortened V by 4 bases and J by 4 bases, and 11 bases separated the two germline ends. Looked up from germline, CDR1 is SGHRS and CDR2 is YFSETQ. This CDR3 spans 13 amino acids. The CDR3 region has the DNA TGCGCCAGCAGCCTACAGGTTGGCTATGGCTACACCTTC. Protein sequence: CASSLQVGYGYTF.

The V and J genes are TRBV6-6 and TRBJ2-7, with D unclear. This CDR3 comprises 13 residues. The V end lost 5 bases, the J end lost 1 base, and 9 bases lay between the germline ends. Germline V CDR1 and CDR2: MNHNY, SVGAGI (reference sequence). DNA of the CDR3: TGTGCCAGCAGTCACCACGTGTCCTACGAGCAGTACTTC. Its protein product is CASSHHVSYEQYF.

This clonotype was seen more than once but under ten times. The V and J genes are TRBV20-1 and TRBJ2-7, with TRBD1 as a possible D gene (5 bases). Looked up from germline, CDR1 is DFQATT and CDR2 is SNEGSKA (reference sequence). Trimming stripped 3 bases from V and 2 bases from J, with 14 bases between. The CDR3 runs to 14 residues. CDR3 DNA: TGCAGTGCTAGGACGGGCCGACAGACCTACGAGCAGTACTTC. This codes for CSARTGRQTYEQYF.